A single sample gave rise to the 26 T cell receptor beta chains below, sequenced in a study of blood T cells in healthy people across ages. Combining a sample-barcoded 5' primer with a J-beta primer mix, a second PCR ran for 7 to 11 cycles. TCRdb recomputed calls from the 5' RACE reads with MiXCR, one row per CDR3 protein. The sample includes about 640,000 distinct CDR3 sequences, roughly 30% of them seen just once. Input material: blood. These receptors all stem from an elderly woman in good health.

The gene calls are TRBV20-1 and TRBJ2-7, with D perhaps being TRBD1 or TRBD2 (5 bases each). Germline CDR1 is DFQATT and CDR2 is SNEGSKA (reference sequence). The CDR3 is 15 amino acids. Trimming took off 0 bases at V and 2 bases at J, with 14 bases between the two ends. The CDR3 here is CSARDLGQEAYEQYF. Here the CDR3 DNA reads TGCAGTGCTAGAGATCTGGGGCAGGAGGCCTACGAGCAGTACTTC.

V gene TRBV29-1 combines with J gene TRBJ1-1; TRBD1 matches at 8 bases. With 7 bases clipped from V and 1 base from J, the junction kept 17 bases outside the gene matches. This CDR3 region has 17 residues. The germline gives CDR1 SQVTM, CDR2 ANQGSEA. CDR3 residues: CSASFGTGPITNTEAFF. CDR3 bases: TGCAGCGCCTCATTTGGGACAGGACCCATCACGAACACTGAAGCTTTCTTT.

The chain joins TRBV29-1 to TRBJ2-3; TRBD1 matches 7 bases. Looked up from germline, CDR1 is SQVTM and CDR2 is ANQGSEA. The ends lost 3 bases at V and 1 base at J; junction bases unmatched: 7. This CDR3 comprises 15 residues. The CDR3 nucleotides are TGCAGCGTTGACGAAACAGGGGATGGCACAGATACGCAGTATTTT. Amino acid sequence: CSVDETGDGTDTQYF.

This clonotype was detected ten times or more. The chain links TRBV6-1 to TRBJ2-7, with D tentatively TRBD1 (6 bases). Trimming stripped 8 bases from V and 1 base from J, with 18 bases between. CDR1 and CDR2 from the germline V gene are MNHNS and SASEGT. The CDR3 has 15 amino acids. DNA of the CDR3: TGTGCCAGCTTACTCCGGGACAAACTATCCTACGAGCAGTACTTC. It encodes CASLLRDKLSYEQYF.

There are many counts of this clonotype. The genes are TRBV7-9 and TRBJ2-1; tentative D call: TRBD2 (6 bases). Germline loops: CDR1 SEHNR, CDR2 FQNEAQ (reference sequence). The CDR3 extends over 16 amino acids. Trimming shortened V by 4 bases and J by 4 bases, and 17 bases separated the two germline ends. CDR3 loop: CASSSGARGAYNEQFF. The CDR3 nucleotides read TGTGCCAGCAGCTCGGGCGCGCGGGGCGCTTACAATGAGCAGTTCTTC.

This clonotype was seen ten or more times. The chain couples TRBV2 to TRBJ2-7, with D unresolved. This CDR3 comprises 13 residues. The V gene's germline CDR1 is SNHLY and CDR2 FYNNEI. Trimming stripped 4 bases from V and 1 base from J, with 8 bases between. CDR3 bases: TGTGCCAGCAGTGGGACGGATTCCTACGAGCAGTACTTC. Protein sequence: CASSGTDSYEQYF. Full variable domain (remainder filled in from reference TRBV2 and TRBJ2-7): EPEVTQTPSHQVTQMGQEVILRCVPISNHLYFYWYRQILGQKVEFLVSFYNNEISEKSEIFDDQFSVERPDGSNFTLKIRSTKLEDSAMYFCASSGTDSYEQYFGPGTRLTVT.

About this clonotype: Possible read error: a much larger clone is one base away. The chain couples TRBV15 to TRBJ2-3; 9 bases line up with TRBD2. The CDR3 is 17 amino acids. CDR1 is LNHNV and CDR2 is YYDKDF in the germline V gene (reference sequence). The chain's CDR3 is CAASKGSIAGATDTQYF. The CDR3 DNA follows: TGTGCCGCCAGCAAAGGGAGTATAGCGGGGGCCACAGATACGCAGTATTTT. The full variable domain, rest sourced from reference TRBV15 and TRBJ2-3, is DAMVIQNPRYQVTQFGKPVTLSCSQTLNHNVMYWYQQKSSQAPKLLFHYYDKDFNNEADTPDNFQSRRPNTSFCFLDIRSPGLGDTAMYLCAASKGSIAGATDTQYFGPGTRLTVL.

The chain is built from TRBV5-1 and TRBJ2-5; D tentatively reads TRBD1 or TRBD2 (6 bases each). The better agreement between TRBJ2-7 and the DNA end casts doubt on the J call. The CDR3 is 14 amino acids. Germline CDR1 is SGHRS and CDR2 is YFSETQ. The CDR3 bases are TGCGCCAGCAAGTCCATGCCGGGGGCAGGCGAGCAGTACTTC. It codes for CASKSMPGAGEQYF.

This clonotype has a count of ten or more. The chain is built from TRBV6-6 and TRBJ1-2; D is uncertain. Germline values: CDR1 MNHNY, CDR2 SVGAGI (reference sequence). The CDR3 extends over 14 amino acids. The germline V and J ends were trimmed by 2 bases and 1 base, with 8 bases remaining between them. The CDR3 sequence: CASSYLTYNYGYTF. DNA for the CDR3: TGTGCCAGCAGTTACCTAACCTATAACTATGGCTACACCTTC.

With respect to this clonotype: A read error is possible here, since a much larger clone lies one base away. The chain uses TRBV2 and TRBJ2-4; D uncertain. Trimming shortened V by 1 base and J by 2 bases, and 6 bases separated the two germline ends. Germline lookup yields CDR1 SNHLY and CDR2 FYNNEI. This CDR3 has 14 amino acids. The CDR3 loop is CASSEGLTKNIQYF. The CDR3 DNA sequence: TGTGCCAGCAGTGAAGGGTTAACCAAAAACATTCAGTACTTC. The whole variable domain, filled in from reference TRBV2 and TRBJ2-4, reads EPEVTQTPSHQVTQMGQEVILRCVPISNHLYFYWYRQILGQKVEFLVSFYNNEISEKSEIFDDQFSVERPDGSNFTLKIRSTKLEDSAMYFCASSEGLTKNIQYFGAGTRLSVL.

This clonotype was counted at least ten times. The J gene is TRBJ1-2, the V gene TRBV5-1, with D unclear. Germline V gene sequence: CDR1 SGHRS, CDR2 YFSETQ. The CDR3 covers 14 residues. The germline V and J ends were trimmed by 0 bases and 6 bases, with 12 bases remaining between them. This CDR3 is CASSLVQAWDGYTF. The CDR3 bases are TGCGCCAGCAGCTTGGTGCAGGCTTGGGATGGCTACACCTTC.

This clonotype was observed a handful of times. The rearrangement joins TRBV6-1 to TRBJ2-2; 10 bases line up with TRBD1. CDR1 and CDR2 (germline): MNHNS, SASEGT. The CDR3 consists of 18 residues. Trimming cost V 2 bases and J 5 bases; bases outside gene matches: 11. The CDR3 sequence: CASSERSFGTGVTGELFF. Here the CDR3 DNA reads TGTGCCAGCAGTGAACGTTCGTTTGGGACAGGGGTTACCGGGGAGCTGTTTTTT.

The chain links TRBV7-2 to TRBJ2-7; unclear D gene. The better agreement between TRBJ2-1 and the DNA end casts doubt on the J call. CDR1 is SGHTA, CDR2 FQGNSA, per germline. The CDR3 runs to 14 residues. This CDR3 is CASSLEQHSYEQFF. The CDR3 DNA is TGTGCCAGCAGCCTAGAACAGCACTCCTACGAGCAGTTCTTC.

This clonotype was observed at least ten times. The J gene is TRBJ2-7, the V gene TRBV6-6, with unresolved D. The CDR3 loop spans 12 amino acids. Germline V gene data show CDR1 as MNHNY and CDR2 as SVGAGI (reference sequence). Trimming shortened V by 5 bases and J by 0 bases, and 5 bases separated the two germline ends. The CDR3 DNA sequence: TGTGCCAGCAGTGCAGTCTCCTACGAGCAGTACTTC. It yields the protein CASSAVSYEQYF.

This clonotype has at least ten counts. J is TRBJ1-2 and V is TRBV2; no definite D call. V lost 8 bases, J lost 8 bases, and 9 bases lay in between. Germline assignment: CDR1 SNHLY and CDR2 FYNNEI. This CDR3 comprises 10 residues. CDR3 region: CASSIGGYTF. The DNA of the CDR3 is TGTGCCAGCTCTATTGGGGGCTACACCTTC.

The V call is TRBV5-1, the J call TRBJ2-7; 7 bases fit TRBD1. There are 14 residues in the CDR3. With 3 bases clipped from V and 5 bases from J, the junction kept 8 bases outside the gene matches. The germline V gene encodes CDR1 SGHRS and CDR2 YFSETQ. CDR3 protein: CASSSTRTGDEQYF. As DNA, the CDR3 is TGCGCCAGCAGCTCGACGCGTACAGGGGACGAGCAGTACTTC.

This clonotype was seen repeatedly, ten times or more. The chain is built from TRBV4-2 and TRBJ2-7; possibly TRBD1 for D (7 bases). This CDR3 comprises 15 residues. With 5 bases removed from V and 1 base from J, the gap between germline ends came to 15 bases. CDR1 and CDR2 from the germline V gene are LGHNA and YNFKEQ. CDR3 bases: TGTGCCAGCAGCTCTCAGGCGGGACAGTCCTACGAGCAGTACTTC. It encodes CASSSQAGQSYEQYF.

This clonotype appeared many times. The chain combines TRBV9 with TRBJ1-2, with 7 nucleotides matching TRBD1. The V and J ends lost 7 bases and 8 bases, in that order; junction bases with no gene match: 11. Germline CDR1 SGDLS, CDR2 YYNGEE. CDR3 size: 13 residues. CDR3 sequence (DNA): TGTGCCAGCGGTAATATAGGGGGCAAGGGCTACACCTTC. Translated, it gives CASGNIGGKGYTF.

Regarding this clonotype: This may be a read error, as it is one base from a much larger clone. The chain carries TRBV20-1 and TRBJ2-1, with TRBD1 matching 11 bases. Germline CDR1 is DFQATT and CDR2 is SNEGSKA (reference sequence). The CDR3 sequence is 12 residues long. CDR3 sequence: CRGDRGADEQFF. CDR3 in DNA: TGCAGGGGGGACAGGGGGGCGGATGAGCAGTTCTTC.

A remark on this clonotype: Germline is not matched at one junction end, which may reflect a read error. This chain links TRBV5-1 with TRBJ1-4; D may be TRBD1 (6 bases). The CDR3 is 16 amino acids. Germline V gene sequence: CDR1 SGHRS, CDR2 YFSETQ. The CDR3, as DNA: TGCGCCAGCAGCTTGGTGGACAGTGCAACTAATGAAAGACTGTTTTTT. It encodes CASSLVDSATNERLFF.

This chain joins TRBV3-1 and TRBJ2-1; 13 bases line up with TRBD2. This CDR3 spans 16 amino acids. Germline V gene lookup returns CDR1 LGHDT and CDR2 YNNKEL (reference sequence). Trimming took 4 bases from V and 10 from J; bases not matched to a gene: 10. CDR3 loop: CASSRLAGGLSYEQFF. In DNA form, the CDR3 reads TGTGCCAGCAGCCGACTAGCGGGGGGTCTCTCCTACGAGCAGTTCTTC.

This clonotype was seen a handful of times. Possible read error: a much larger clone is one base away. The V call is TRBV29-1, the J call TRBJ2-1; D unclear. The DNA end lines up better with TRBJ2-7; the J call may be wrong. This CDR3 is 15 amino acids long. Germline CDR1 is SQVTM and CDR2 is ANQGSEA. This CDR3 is CSVAEGISSYNEQYF. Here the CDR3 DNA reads TGCAGCGTCGCTGAAGGGATTAGCTCCTACAATGAGCAGTACTTC.

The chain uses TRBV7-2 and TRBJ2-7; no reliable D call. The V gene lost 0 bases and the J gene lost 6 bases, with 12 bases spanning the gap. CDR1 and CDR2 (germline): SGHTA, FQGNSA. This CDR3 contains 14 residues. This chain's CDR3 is CASSLAPRVGEQYF. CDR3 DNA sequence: TGTGCCAGCAGCTTAGCTCCTAGGGTGGGCGAGCAGTACTTC.

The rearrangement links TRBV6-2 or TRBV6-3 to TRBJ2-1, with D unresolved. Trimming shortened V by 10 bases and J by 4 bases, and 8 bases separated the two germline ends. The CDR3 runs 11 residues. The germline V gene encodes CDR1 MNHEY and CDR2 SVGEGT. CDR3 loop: CATLRYNEQFF. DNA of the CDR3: TGTGCCACACTGAGGTACAATGAGCAGTTCTTC.

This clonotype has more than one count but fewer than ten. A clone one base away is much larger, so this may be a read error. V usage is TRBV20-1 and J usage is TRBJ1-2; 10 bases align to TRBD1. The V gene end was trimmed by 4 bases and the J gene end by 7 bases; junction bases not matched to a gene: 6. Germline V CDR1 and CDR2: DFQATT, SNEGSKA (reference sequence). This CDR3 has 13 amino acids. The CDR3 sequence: CSATRQGASGYTF. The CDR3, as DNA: TGCAGTGCTACCCGACAGGGGGCGAGTGGCTACACCTTC.

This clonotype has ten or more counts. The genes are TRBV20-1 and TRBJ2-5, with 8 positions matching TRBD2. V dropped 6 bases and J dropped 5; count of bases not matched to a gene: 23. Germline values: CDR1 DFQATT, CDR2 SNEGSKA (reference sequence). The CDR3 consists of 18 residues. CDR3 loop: CSAGLGGFGGAVGETQYF. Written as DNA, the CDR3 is TGCAGTGCCGGGTTAGGAGGTTTCGGGGGGGCCGTCGGGGAGACCCAGTACTTC.